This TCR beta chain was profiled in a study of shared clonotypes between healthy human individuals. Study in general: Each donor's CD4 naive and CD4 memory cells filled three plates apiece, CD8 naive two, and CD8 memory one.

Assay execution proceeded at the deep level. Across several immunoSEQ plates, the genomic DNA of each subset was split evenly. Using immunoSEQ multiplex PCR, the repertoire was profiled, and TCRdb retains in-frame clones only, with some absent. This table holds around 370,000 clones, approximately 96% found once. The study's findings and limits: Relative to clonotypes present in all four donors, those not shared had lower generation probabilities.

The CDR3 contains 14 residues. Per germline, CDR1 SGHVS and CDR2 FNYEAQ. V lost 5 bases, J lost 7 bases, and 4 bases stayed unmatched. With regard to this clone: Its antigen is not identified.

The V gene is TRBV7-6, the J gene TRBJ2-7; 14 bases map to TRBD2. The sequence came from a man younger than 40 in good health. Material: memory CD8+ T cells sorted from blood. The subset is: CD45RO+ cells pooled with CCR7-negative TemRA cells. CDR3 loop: CASSPGTSGSEQYF. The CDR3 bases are TGTGCCAGCAGCCCGGGGACTAGCGGGAGTGAGCAGTACTTC.